Below are 31 T cell receptor beta chains sequenced from a single sample in a study of shared clonotypes between healthy human individuals. Assay: immunoSEQ multiplex PCR; the TCRdb copy retains only in-frame clones and omits some. This table has some 1.5 million clones, around 97% appearing once. The sequenced sample consisted of naive CD4+ T cells sorted from blood. Documented subset: CD45RA+ positively selected. These receptors were taken from a man aged 30-40 years in good health.

DNA for the CDR3: TGTGCCAGCTCACCAACGACAGACAATGAGCAGTTCTTC. Protein sequence: CASSPTTDNEQFF. The chain uses TRBV18 and TRBJ2-1, with a possible D match to TRBD1 (5 bases). Trimming removed 2 bases at V and 5 bases at J, with 7 bases between. The CDR3 spans 13 residues. Germline values: CDR1 KGHSH, CDR2 LQKENI.

This clone was seen once. The chain carries TRBV6-6 and TRBJ1-1; maybe TRBD1 (5 bases). Trimming stripped 5 bases from V and 5 bases from J, with 15 bases between. Germline V CDR1 and CDR2: MNHNY, SVGAGI (reference sequence). The CDR3 contains 14 residues. The CDR3 sequence: CASSRDLEPTEAFF. The DNA of the CDR3 is TGTGCCAGCAGTAGGGACCTCGAACCGACTGAAGCTTTCTTT.

The J gene is TRBJ1-1, the V gene TRBV7-3; tentative D call: TRBD1 (5 bases). This CDR3 comprises 13 residues. Germline V gene data show CDR1 as SGHTA and CDR2 as FQGTGA. Trimming took 1 base from V and 11 from J, leaving 14 bases between them. The CDR3 spells CASSLNQGGYAFF. As DNA, the CDR3 is TGTGCCAGCAGCTTAAACCAGGGAGGGTACGCTTTCTTT. Full variable domain (rest looked up from reference TRBV7-3 and TRBJ1-1): GAGVSQTPSNKVTEKGKYVELRCDPISGHTALYWYRQSLGQGPEFLIYFQGTGAADDSGLPNDRFFAVRPEGSVSTLKIQRTERGDSAVYLCASSLNQGGYAFFGQGTRLTVV.

The rearrangement uses TRBV28 and TRBJ2-7; D may be TRBD1 (6 bases). Trimming cost V 3 bases and J 3 bases, with 21 bases left between them. Germline CDR1 reads MDHEN; CDR2 reads SYDVKM. The CDR3 contains 17 residues. The CDR3 loop reads CASSFASGRGNDYEQYF. The CDR3 DNA is TGTGCCAGCAGTTTCGCGAGTGGCAGGGGAAATGACTACGAGCAGTACTTC.

CDR3 amino acids: CASSERSGPYEQYF. The CDR3 DNA sequence: TGTGCCAGCAGTGAAAGGTCAGGGCCCTACGAGCAGTACTTC. The V call is TRBV6-1, the J call TRBJ2-7; perhaps TRBD1 as D (5 bases). The germline gives CDR1 MNHNS, CDR2 SASEGT. The CDR3 covers 14 residues. The V and J ends lost 2 bases and 2 bases respectively, with 10 bases between them.

This chain connects TRBV4-1 to TRBJ2-2; 7 nucleotides align to TRBD1. This CDR3 comprises 14 residues. With V trimmed by 1 base and J by 5 bases, 1 base remained unmatched. Germline lookup yields CDR1 MGHRA and CDR2 YSYEKL. Here the CDR3 reads CASSQGQGTGELFF. CDR3 DNA: TGCGCCAGCAGCCAAGGACAGGGTACCGGGGAGCTGTTTTTT.

V and J are TRBV19 and TRBJ2-6; D may be TRBD1 (6 bases). The CDR3 extends over 14 amino acids. V lost 2 bases and J lost 12, with 14 bases in between. Germline loops: CDR1 LNHDA, CDR2 SQIVND (reference sequence). The CDR3 reads CASSIKWDKTVLTF. In nucleotides, the CDR3 is TGTGCCAGTAGTATAAAATGGGACAAAACCGTCCTGACTTTC.

This chain connects TRBV27 to TRBJ1-4; a possible D gene is TRBD1 (6 bases). The germline V and J ends were trimmed by 8 bases and 0 bases, with 10 bases remaining between them. Germline lookup yields CDR1 MNHEY and CDR2 SMNVEV (reference sequence). The CDR3 loop spans 14 amino acids. CDR3 loop: CASARQATNEKLFF. The DNA for the CDR3 is TGTGCCAGCGCCCGACAGGCAACTAATGAAAAACTGTTTTTT.

The chain links TRBV7-9 to TRBJ2-7, with TRBD2 matching 10 bases. The CDR3 is made up of 18 amino acids. CDR1 is SEHNR, CDR2 FQNEAQ, per germline (reference sequence). The ends lost 1 base at V and 4 bases at J; junction bases unmatched: 13. The CDR3 DNA sequence: TGTGCCAGCAGCTTAGACAGTAGCGGGAGGACCTTCTCTTACGAGCAGTACTTC. Translated: CASSLDSSGRTFSYEQYF.

This clone is a singleton in its sample. The chain joins TRBV5-4 to TRBJ2-7; the D is unclear. The CDR3 is 14 residues long. In germline, CDR1 is SGHNT, CDR2 YYREEE (reference sequence). The V gene lost 4 bases and the J gene lost 2 bases, with 13 bases spanning the gap. CDR3 sequence reads: CASSPGHRAYEQYF. CDR3 coding DNA: TGTGCCAGCAGCCCCGGGCATCGGGCCTACGAGCAGTACTTC.

The CDR3 DNA is TGTGCCAGCAGCCCCCCCCGAGCGGGAGTTAACAATGAGCAGTTCTTC. It codes for CASSPPRAGVNNEQFF. The chain links TRBV7-6 to TRBJ2-1; the match to TRBD2 covers 8 bases. CDR3 length: 16 amino acids. Germline-derived CDR1 and CDR2 are SGHVS and FNYEAQ. The trim removed 5 bases at V and 5 bases at J, leaving 11 bases unmatched.

The chain uses TRBV10-3 and TRBJ2-2; 7 bases line up with TRBD2. The CDR3 extends over 15 amino acids. V lost 4 bases, J lost 2 bases, and 4 bases stayed unmatched. Germline V gene data show CDR1 as ENHRY and CDR2 as SYGVKD. CDR3 sequence reads: CAISAGRINTGELFF. CDR3 in DNA: TGTGCCATCAGTGCCGGGAGGATTAACACCGGGGAGCTGTTTTTT.

This chain uses TRBV5-1 with TRBJ2-3; 12 bases agree with TRBD2. This CDR3 has 18 residues. The J segment lost 5 bases and the V segment lost 4 bases, leaving 14 bases of the junction unmatched. CDR1 and CDR2 (germline): SGHRS, YFSETQ. DNA for the CDR3: TGCGCCAGCAGCCATGGACTAGCGGGATCGAGTGGTGGAGATACGCAGTATTTT. It is translated as CASSHGLAGSSGGDTQYF.

The genes are TRBV15 and TRBJ1-5, with D hard to call. The CDR3 length is 15 residues. Germline loops: CDR1 LNHNV, CDR2 YYDKDF (reference sequence). With 0 bases removed from V and 0 bases from J, the gap between germline ends came to 6 bases. The CDR3 sequence: CATSRDQHSNQPQHF. The CDR3 DNA sequence: TGTGCCACCAGCAGAGATCAGCATAGCAATCAGCCCCAGCATTTT.

This chain links TRBV14 with TRBJ2-4, with D perhaps TRBD2 (6 bases). This CDR3 is built from 17 residues. Germline CDR1 reads SGHDN; CDR2 reads FVKESK. The V and J ends lost 1 base and 3 bases respectively, with 16 bases between them. The chain's CDR3 is CASSQAPGAGVKNIQYF. The CDR3 region has the DNA TGTGCCAGCAGCCAAGCCCCGGGAGCCGGGGTCAAAAACATTCAGTACTTC.

This chain connects TRBV7-2 to TRBJ1-1; 7 positions match TRBD1. In germline, CDR1 is SGHTA, CDR2 FQGNSA. The CDR3 runs to 13 residues. Unmatched junction bases numbered 6, after V lost 10 bases and J lost 1 base. The CDR3 loop is CATKQGRNTEAFF. In nucleotides, the CDR3 is TGTGCCACCAAACAGGGGAGGAACACTGAAGCTTTCTTT.

V gene TRBV11-2 combines with J gene TRBJ2-2, with 12 bases that match TRBD2. The CDR3 has 19 amino acids. With V trimmed by 0 bases and J by 0 bases, 5 bases remained unmatched. CDR1 SGHAT and CDR2 FQNNGV come from the germline V gene. The CDR3 loop is CASSLDLLAGGSNTGELFF. CDR3 sequence (DNA): TGTGCCAGCAGCTTAGATCTCCTAGCGGGAGGGTCGAACACCGGGGAGCTGTTTTTT. The entire variable domain, with the rest obtained from reference TRBV11-2 and TRBJ2-2, is as follows: EAGVAQSPRYKIIEKRQSVAFWCNPISGHATLYWYQQILGQGPKLLIQFQNNGVVDDSQLPKDRFSAERLKGVDSTLKIQPAKLEDSAVYLCASSLDLLAGGSNTGELFFGEGSRLTVL.

This chain connects TRBV28 to TRBJ2-5; 7 bases are shared with TRBD1. CDR1 and CDR2 (germline): MDHEN, SYDVKM. The CDR3 runs to 16 residues. The V gene end was trimmed by 2 bases and the J gene end by 3 bases; junction bases not matched to a gene: 9. The CDR3 sequence: CASSLEGPGQKETQYF. CDR3 nucleotide sequence: TGTGCCAGCAGTTTAGAGGGGCCGGGACAGAAAGAGACCCAGTACTTC. Together with reference TRBV28 and TRBJ2-5, the CDR3 gives the full variable domain: DVKVTQSSRYLVKRTGEKVFLECVQDMDHENMFWYRQDPGLGLRLIYFSYDVKMKEKGDIPEGYSVSREKKERFSLILESASTNQTSMYLCASSLEGPGQKETQYFGPGTRLLVL.

This chain joins TRBV12-5 and TRBJ2-7; 9 bases are a match to TRBD1. Germline V gene sequence: CDR1 LGHNT, CDR2 FRNRAP. This CDR3 comprises 13 residues. J lost 7 bases, V lost 6 bases, and 7 bases had no gene match. The DNA of the CDR3 is TGTGCTAGTGGCCGGGACAGGGCGTCGGAGCAGTACTTC. This codes for CASGRDRASEQYF.

V is TRBV10-1 and J is TRBJ2-3, with D unresolved. CDR3 size: 11 residues. From germline, CDR1 is WNHNN and CDR2 SYGVQD (reference sequence). The CDR3 sequence: CEPLPTDTQYF. The CDR3 bases are TGCGAGCCCCTGCCCACAGATACGCAGTATTTT.

The V and J genes are TRBV6-6 and TRBJ1-1, with no clear D. The CDR3 contains 12 residues. Trimming took off 0 bases at V and 6 bases at J, with 5 bases between the two ends. The V gene's germline CDR1 is MNHNY and CDR2 SVGAGI (reference sequence). The CDR3 DNA reads as TGTGCCAGCAGTTACTCAGTGGCTGAAGCTTTCTTT. Encoded protein: CASSYSVAEAFF.

This clone showed up just once. The chain has TRBV2 and TRBJ2-4; 7 positions match TRBD1. V lost 6 bases to trimming and J lost 8 bases; unmatched junction nucleotides: 7. The CDR3 has 13 residues. Germline V gene sequence: CDR1 SNHLY, CDR2 FYNNEI. The CDR3 here is CASRVTGSDIQYF. CDR3 coding DNA: TGTGCCAGCAGAGTGACAGGGTCGGACATTCAGTACTTC.

J is TRBJ2-5 and V is TRBV9; no clear D. Germline values: CDR1 SGDLS, CDR2 YYNGEE. The CDR3 is made up of 15 amino acids. V was trimmed by 0 bases and J by 2 bases, leaving 11 bases between them. CDR3: CASSVAGWQQETQYF. The CDR3, as DNA: TGTGCCAGCAGCGTAGCTGGATGGCAGCAAGAGACCCAGTACTTC.

The chain links TRBV6-6 to TRBJ2-5; 8 bases agree with TRBD1. This CDR3 is built from 14 residues. Trimming at V came to 6 bases and at J to 4 bases, leaving 7 bases not matched to a gene. The V gene's germline CDR1 is MNHNY and CDR2 SVGAGI (reference sequence). Here the CDR3 reads CASSGSDRAETQYF. In DNA form, the CDR3 reads TGTGCCAGCAGCGGTTCGGACAGGGCAGAGACCCAGTACTTC.

The CDR3 nucleotides are TGTGCCAGCAGGGGGGGGACAGGCTCCTACGAGCAGTACTTC. Protein sequence: CASRGGTGSYEQYF. The chain couples TRBV6-1 to TRBJ2-7; weak D call: TRBD1 (8 bases). Trimming removed 6 bases from V and 0 bases from J, with 12 bases in between. The CDR3 is 14 residues long. CDR1 is MNHNS and CDR2 is SASEGT in the germline V gene.

The chain has TRBV4-1 and TRBJ1-5, with 7 bases that match TRBD1. CDR1 is MGHRA, CDR2 YSYEKL, per germline. The CDR3 contains 15 residues. Germline trimming cut 1 base from V and 6 bases from J; bases unmatched to any gene: 6. The DNA of the CDR3 is TGCGCCAGCAGCCAAGCCGACAGGGAAGGTCAGCCCCAGCATTTT. This translates into CASSQADREGQPQHF.

The V and J genes are TRBV18 and TRBJ2-5; no clear D gene. Germline lookup yields CDR1 KGHSH and CDR2 LQKENI. Trimming stripped 1 base from V and 5 bases from J, with 14 bases between. This CDR3 comprises 15 residues. CDR3 residues: CASSPLMSEVETQYF. The CDR3 coding sequence is TGTGCCAGCTCACCACTTATGTCAGAAGTTGAGACCCAGTACTTC.

CDR3 in DNA: TGTGCCAGCAGTCTACAGGGGGCCGACACTGAAGCTTTCTTT. Protein product: CASSLQGADTEAFF. This rearrangement joins TRBV28 to TRBJ1-1; 9 bases line up with TRBD1. V shed 5 bases and J 3 bases; nucleotides not matched to a gene: 4. The germline V gene has CDR1 MDHEN and CDR2 SYDVKM. The CDR3 is made up of 14 amino acids.

The gene calls are TRBV5-4 and TRBJ1-2; 8 positions match TRBD1. CDR3 length: 17 amino acids. V was clipped by 4 bases and J by 5 bases; unmatched bases: 16. CDR1 and CDR2 (germline): SGHNT, YYREEE (reference sequence). CDR3: CASSGGLTGELVYGYTF. The CDR3 region has the DNA TGTGCCAGCAGCGGGGGCTTGACAGGGGAGTTGGTTTATGGCTACACCTTC.

In this sample, this clone turned up once. V usage is TRBV27 and J usage is TRBJ2-7, with unresolved D. V lost 5 bases, J lost 2 bases, and 13 bases lay in between. Germline values: CDR1 MNHEY, CDR2 SMNVEV (reference sequence). This CDR3 is 14 amino acids long. The CDR3 reads CASSPGGVPYEQYF. CDR3 DNA sequence: TGTGCCAGCAGTCCCGGTGGAGTTCCCTACGAGCAGTACTTC.

This clone was detected only once. The chain uses TRBV27 and TRBJ2-7, with 10 positions matching TRBD2. CDR3 size: 16 residues. Germline-derived CDR1 and CDR2 are MNHEY and SMNVEV (reference sequence). V trimming: 2 bases; J trimming: 2 bases; junction bases outside the gene matches: 6. The CDR3 spells CASSLLAGVNPYEQYF. The DNA for the CDR3 is TGTGCCAGCAGTTTACTAGCGGGAGTAAATCCCTACGAGCAGTACTTC.